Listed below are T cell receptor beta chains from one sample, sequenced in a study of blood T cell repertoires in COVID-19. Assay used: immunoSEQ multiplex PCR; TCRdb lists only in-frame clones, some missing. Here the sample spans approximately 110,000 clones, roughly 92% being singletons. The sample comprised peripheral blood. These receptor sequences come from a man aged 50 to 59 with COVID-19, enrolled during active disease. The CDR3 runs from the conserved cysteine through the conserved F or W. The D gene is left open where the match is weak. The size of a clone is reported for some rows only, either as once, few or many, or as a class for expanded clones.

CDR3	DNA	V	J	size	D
CAHRTGHSTDTQYF	TGTGCCCACAGAACGGGACACAGCACAGATACGCAGTATTTT	TRBV6-5	TRBJ2-3	-	-
CASTKWGGRPSGANVLTF	TGCGCCAGCACGAAGTGGGGGGGCCGACCCTCTGGGGCCAACGTCCTGACTTTC	TRBV5-1	TRBJ2-6	-	-
CSVAGQGPHEQYF	TGCAGCGTGGCGGGACAGGGACCCCACGAGCAGTACTTC	TRBV29-1	TRBJ2-7	-	TRBD1
CASSPEVGSYEQYF	TGTGCCAGCAGCCCAGAGGTGGGCTCCTACGAGCAGTACTTC	TRBV9	TRBJ2-7	-	-
CASRTMTGDGYTF	TGTGCCAGCAGAACCATGACAGGGGATGGCTACACCTTC	TRBV28	TRBJ1-2	-	TRBD1
CASSLVVLAGSTDTQYF	TGTGCCAGCAGCTTAGTGGTACTAGCGGGGAGCACAGATACGCAGTATTTT	TRBV7-2	TRBJ2-3	once	TRBD2
CASSPRFGETQYF	TGTGCCAGCAGTCCCCGGTTTGGTGAGACCCAGTACTTC	TRBV27	TRBJ2-5	few	-
CASSLAGQGRPEAFF	TGCGCCAGCAGCTTGGCCGGACAGGGAAGACCTGAAGCTTTCTTT	TRBV5-1	TRBJ1-1	once	TRBD1
CASSLGRDPTYNEQFF	TGTGCCAGCAGCTTAGGCCGGGATCCGACCTACAATGAGCAGTTCTTC	TRBV11-2	TRBJ2-1	-	-
CASSLDGQNTYEQYF	TGTGCCAGCAGCTTAGATGGACAGAATACCTACGAGCAGTACTTC	TRBV7-2	TRBJ2-7	once	-
CATSRDPSSGNYNEQFF	TGTGCCACCAGCAGAGACCCTAGTTCTGGCAACTACAATGAGCAGTTCTTC	TRBV15	TRBJ2-1	once	-
CASGTGSNQPQHF	TGTGCCAGCGGGACAGGTAGCAATCAGCCCCAGCATTTT	TRBV19	TRBJ1-5	-	TRBD1
CASSLAAGAYEQYF	TGTGCCAGCAGTTTAGCCGCGGGGGCCTACGAGCAGTACTTC	TRBV27	TRBJ2-7	-	TRBD2
CASGQGGQDTQYF	TGTGCCAGCGGACAGGGGGGCCAAGATACGCAGTATTTT	TRBV19	TRBJ2-3	-	TRBD1
CASSLWAGTSRTDTQYF	TGTGCCAGCAGCTTATGGGCGGGGACTAGCCGCACAGATACGCAGTATTTT	TRBV5-4	TRBJ2-3	-	TRBD2
CASRGTWDSGRRYF	TGTGCCAGCAGAGGGACTTGGGATAGCGGGAGAAGGTATTTT	TRBV11-2	TRBJ2-3	once	TRBD2
CASSITGTGNYEQYF	TGTGCCAGTAGTATTACCGGGACAGGGAACTACGAGCAGTACTTC	TRBV19	TRBJ2-7	-	TRBD1
CASSPEQGTQETQYF	TGTGCCAGCTCGCCGGAACAGGGGACTCAAGAGACCCAGTACTTC	TRBV18	TRBJ2-5	-	-
CASSPGQAPSYNSPLHF	TGTGCCAGCAGCCCGGGACAGGCGCCCTCCTATAATTCACCCCTCCACTTT	TRBV3-1/TRBV3-2	TRBJ1-6	-	TRBD1
CSVERGTGGSNEQFF	TGCAGCGTTGAAAGAGGGACAGGGGGCTCAAATGAGCAGTTCTTC	TRBV29-1	TRBJ2-1	few	TRBD1
CASRGTGGTEAFF	TGTGCCAGCAGGGGGACAGGGGGCACTGAAGCTTTCTTT	TRBV12-3/TRBV12-4	TRBJ1-1	-	TRBD1
CASSIDRDRASNEQFF	TGTGCCAGTAGTATAGATAGGGACAGGGCCTCCAATGAGCAGTTCTTC	TRBV19	TRBJ2-1	-	TRBD1
CASNMTASSYNEQFF	TGTGCCAGCAACATGACAGCCTCCTCCTACAATGAGCAGTTCTTC	TRBV7-9	TRBJ2-1	-	-
CASGLDASGYQETQYF	TGTGCTAGTGGTTTGGACGCTAGCGGGTATCAAGAGACCCAGTACTTC	TRBV12-5	TRBJ2-5	once	TRBD2
CASSRTGVYNSPLHF	TGTGCCAGTAGTCGGACAGGGGTCTATAATTCACCCCTCCACTTT	TRBV19	TRBJ1-6	-	TRBD1
CSVDPTGDGVGYTF	TGCAGCGTTGATCCGACAGGGGACGGCGTTGGCTACACCTTC	TRBV29-1	TRBJ1-2	-	TRBD1
CASSERLAGGPNTGELFF	TGTGCCAGCAGTGAAAGGCTAGCGGGAGGGCCGAACACCGGGGAGCTGTTTTTT	TRBV6-1	TRBJ2-2	-	TRBD2